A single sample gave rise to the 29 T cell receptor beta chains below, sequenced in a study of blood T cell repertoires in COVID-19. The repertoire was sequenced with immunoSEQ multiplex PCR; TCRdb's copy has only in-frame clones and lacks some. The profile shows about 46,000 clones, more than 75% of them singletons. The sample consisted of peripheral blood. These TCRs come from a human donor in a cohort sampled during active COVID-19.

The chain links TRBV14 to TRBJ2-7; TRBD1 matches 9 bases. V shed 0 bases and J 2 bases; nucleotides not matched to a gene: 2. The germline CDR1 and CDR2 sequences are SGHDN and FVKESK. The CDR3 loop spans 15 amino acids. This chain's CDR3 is CASSQEGTGPYEQYF. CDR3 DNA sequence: TGTGCCAGCAGCCAAGAAGGGACAGGGCCCTACGAGCAGTACTTC.

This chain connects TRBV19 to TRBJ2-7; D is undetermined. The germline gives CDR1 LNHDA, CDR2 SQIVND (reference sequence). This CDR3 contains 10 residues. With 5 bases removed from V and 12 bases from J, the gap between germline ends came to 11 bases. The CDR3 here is CASSPIHAYF. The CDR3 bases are TGTGCCAGTAGTCCCATACATGCGTACTTC.

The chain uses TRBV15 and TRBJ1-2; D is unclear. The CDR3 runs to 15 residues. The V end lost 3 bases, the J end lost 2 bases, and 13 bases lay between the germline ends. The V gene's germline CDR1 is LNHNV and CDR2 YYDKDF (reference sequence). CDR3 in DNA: TGTGCCACCAGCAGTTGGCCGACTGGGAACTATGGCTACACCTTC. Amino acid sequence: CATSSWPTGNYGYTF.

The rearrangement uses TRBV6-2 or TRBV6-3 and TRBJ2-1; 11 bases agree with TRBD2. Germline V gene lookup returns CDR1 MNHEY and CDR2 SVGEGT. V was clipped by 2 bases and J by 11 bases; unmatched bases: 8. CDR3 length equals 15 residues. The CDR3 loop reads CASSYPGLAGGKQFF. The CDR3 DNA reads TGTGCCAGCAGTTACCCCGGACTAGCGGGCGGTAAGCAGTTCTTC.

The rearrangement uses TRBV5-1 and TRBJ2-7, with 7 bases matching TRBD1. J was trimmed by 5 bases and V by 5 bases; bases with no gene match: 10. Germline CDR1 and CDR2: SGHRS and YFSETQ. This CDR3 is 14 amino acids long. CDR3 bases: TGCGCCAGCAGTCGAACAGGGGCTTTTCACGAGCAGTACTTC. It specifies CASSRTGAFHEQYF.

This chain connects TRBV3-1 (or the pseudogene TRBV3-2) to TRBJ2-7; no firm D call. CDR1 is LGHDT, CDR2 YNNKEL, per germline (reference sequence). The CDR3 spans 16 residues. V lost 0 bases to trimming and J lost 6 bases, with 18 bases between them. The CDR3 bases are TGTGCCAGCAGCCAAGATCTGAGTCTATTAACGTCCGAGCAGTACTTC. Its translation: CASSQDLSLLTSEQYF.

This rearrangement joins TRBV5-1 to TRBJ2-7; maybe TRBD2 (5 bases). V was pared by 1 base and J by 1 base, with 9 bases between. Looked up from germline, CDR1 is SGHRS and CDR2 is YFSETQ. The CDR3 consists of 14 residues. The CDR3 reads CASSLYEGSYEQYF. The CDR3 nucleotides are TGCGCCAGCAGCTTGTACGAGGGATCCTACGAGCAGTACTTC.

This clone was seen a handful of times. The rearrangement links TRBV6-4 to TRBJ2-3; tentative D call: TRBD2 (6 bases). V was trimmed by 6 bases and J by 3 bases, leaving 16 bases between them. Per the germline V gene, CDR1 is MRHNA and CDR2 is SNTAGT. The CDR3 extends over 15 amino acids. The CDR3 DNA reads TGTGCCAGCAGCTCGACAGTTGGAGGGACAGATACGCAGTATTTT. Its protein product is CASSSTVGGTDTQYF.

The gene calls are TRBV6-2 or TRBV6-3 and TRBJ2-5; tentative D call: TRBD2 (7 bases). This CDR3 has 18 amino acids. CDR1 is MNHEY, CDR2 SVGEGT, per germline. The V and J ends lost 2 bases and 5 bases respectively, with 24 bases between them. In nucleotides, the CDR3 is TGTGCCAGCAGTTACCCATTAGGAGGTGCCGGGGGGCCGGAGACCCAGTACTTC. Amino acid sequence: CASSYPLGGAGGPETQYF.

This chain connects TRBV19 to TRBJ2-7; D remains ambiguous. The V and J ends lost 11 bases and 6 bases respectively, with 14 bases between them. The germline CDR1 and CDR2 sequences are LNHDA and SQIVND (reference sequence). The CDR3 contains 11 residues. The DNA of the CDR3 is TGTGCCGTGGAAACGGAGCGCGAGCAGTACTTC. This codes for CAVETEREQYF.

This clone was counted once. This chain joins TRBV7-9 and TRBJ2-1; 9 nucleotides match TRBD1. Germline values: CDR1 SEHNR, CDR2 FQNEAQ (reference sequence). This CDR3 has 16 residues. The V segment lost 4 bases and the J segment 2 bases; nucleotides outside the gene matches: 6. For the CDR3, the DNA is TGTGCCAGCAGCTCCCCGGGACAGGGCGCCTACAATGAGCAGTTCTTC. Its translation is CASSSPGQGAYNEQFF.

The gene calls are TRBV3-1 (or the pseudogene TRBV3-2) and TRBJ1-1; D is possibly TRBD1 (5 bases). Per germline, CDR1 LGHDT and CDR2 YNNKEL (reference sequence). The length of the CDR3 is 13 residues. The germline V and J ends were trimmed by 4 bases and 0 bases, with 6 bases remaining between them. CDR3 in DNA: TGTGCCAGCAGCCGGACACTGAACACTGAAGCTTTCTTT. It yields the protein CASSRTLNTEAFF.

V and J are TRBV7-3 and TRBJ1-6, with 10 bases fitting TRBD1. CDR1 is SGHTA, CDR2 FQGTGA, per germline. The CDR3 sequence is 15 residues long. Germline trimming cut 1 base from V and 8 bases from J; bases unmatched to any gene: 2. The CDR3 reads CASSLMGTGDSPLHF. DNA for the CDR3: TGTGCCAGCAGCTTAATGGGGACAGGGGATTCACCCCTCCACTTT.

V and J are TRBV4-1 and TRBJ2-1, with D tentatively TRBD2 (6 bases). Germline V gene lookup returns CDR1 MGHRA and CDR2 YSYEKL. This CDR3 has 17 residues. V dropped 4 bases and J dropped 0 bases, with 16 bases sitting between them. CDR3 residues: CASSPGGGPSSYNEQFF. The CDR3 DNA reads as TGCGCCAGCAGCCCCGGGGGTGGGCCGAGCTCCTACAATGAGCAGTTCTTC.

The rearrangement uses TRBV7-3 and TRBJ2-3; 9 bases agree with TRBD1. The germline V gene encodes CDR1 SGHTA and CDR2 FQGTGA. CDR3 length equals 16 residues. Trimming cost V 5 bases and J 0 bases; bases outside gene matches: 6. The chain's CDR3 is CASSAGTGYSTDTQYF. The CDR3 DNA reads TGTGCCAGCAGCGCCGGGACAGGGTATAGCACAGATACGCAGTATTTT.

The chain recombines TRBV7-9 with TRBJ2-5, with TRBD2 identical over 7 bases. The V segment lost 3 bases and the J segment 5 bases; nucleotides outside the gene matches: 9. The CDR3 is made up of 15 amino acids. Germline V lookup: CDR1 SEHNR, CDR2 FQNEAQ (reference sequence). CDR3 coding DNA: TGTGCCAGCAGCTTTGAAGGGAGGGCCGGGGAGACCCAGTACTTC. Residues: CASSFEGRAGETQYF.

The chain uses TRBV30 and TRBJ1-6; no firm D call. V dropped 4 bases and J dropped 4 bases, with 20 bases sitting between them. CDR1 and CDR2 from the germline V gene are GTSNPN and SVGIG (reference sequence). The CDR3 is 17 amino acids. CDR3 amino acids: CAWTPPPGPIYNSPLHF. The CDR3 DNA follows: TGTGCCTGGACTCCCCCACCAGGCCCTATTTATAATTCACCCCTCCACTTT. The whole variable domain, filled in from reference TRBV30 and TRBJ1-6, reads SQTIHQWPATLVQPVGSPLSLECTVEGTSNPNLYWYRQAAGRGLQLLFYSVGIGQISSEVPQNLSASRPQDRQFILSSKKLLLSDSGFYLCAWTPPPGPIYNSPLHFGNGTRLTVT.

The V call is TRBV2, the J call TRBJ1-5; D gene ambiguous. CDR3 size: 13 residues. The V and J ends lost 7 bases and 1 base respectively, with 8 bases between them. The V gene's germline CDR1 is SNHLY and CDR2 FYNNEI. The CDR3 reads CASNGGSNQPQHF. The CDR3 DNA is TGTGCCAGCAACGGCGGGAGCAATCAGCCCCAGCATTTT.

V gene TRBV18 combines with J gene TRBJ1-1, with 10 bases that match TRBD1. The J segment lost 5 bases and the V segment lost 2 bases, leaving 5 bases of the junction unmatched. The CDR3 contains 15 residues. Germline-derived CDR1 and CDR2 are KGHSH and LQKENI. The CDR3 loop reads CASSPGTGEWTEAFF. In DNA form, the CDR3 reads TGTGCCAGCTCACCAGGGACAGGGGAGTGGACTGAAGCTTTCTTT.

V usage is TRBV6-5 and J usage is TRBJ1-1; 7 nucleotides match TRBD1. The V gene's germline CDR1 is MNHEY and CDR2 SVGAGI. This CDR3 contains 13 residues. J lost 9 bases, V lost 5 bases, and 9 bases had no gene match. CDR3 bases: TGTGCCAGCAGTCCGCTACTACAGGGGAAAGCTTTCTTT. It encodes CASSPLLQGKAFF.

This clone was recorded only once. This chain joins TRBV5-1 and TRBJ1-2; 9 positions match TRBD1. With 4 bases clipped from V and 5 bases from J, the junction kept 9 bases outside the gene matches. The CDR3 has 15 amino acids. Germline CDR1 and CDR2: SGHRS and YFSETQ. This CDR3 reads CASSTTGTGHYGYTF. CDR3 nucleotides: TGCGCCAGCAGCACCACCGGGACAGGGCATTATGGCTACACCTTC.

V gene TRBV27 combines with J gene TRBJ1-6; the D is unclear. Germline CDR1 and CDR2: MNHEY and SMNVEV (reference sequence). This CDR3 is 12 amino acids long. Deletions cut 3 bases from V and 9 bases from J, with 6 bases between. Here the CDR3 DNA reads TGTGCCAGCAGTTTTCAGTTTTCACCCCTCCACTTT. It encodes CASSFQFSPLHF.

The CDR3 sequence is CASSLVSGGLSEAFF. The DNA of the CDR3 is TGTGCCAGCAGCTTAGTATCGGGGGGATTGTCTGAAGCTTTCTTT. This sequence joins TRBV7-9 and TRBJ1-1, with TRBD1 as a possible D gene (5 bases). The CDR3 is 15 residues long. Looked up from germline, CDR1 is SEHNR and CDR2 is FQNEAQ (reference sequence). V was clipped by 1 base and J by 6 bases, with 15 bases between them. Complete variable domain (other parts from reference TRBV7-9 and TRBJ1-1): DTGVSQNPRHKITKRGQNVTFRCDPISEHNRLYWYRQTLGQGPEFLTYFQNEAQLEKSRLLSDRFSAERPKGSFSTLEIQRTEQGDSAMYLCASSLVSGGLSEAFFGQGTRLTVV.

CDR3 loop: CASSPGGVEAFF. The CDR3 nucleotides are TGTGCCAGCAGCCCTGGGGGGGTTGAAGCTTTCTTT. The chain links TRBV9 to TRBJ1-1; TRBD1 is a possible D gene (5 bases). CDR3 length equals 12 residues. The V and J ends lost 4 bases and 7 bases respectively, with 11 bases between them. The germline CDR1 and CDR2 sequences are SGDLS and YYNGEE.

CDR3 DNA: TGTGCCAGCAGTCCGGACAGGGAGGGATATGGCTACACCTTC. Its translation is CASSPDREGYGYTF. V is TRBV2 and J is TRBJ1-2; TRBD1 aligns across 8 bases. V lost 5 bases to trimming and J lost 5 bases; unmatched junction nucleotides: 7. The CDR3 covers 14 residues. Germline CDR1 and CDR2: SNHLY and FYNNEI.

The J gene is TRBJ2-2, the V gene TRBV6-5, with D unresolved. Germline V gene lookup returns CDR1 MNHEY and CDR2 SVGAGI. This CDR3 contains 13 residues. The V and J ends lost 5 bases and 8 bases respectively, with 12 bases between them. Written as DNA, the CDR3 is TGTGCCAGCAGTCCACTGCTCGATGGGGAGCTGTTTTTT. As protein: CASSPLLDGELFF.

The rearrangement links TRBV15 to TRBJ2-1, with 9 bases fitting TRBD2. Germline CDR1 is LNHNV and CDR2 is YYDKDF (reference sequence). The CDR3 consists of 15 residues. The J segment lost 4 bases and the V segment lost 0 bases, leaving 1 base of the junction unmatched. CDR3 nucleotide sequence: TGTGCCACCAGCAGAGATACTAGCGGGTACAATGAGCAGTTCTTC. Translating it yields CATSRDTSGYNEQFF. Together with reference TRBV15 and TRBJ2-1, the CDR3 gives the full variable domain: DAMVIQNPRYQVTQFGKPVTLSCSQTLNHNVMYWYQQKSSQAPKLLFHYYDKDFNNEADTPDNFQSRRPNTSFCFLDIRSPGLGDTAMYLCATSRDTSGYNEQFFGPGTRLTVL.

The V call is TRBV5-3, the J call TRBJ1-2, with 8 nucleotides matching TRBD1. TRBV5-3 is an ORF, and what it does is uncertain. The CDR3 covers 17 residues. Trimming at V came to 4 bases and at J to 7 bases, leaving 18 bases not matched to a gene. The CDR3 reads CARSVGQGHTVTIGYTF. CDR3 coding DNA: TGTGCCAGAAGCGTAGGACAGGGCCATACTGTAACTATTGGCTACACCTTC.

This chain's CDR3 is CASSRGRGYQETQYF. CDR3 sequence (DNA): TGTGCCAGCAGCCGTGGCAGGGGCTACCAAGAGACCCAGTACTTC. The chain combines TRBV3-1 (or the pseudogene TRBV3-2) with TRBJ2-5; a weak D match, TRBD1 (6 bases). Trimming took off 4 bases at V and 0 bases at J, with 12 bases between the two ends. Germline loops: CDR1 LGHDT, CDR2 YNNKEL (reference sequence). The CDR3 sequence is 15 residues long.